The 24 T cell receptor beta chains reported below all come from one sample, sequenced in a study of cytomegalovirus exposure and HLA in healthy donors. The table came from immunoSEQ multiplex PCR; TCRdb's copy has only in-frame clones and leaves some out. The sample consists of tens of thousands of clones, roughly 94% of them appearing once. The sequenced sample consisted of PBMCs. These receptors were obtained from a man aged 18 to 30 in good health and CMV-seronegative.

This chain uses TRBV19 with TRBJ1-3, with D uncertain. Germline CDR1 LNHDA, CDR2 SQIVND (reference sequence). This CDR3 has 15 residues. With 2 bases removed from V and 2 bases from J, the gap between germline ends came to 10 bases. CDR3 nucleotides: TGTGCCAGTAGTATAAGAGGGCAGACTGGAAACACCATATATTTT. Protein: CASSIRGQTGNTIYF.

The chain couples TRBV10-3 to TRBJ2-3; 10 bases align to TRBD2. V trimming: 5 bases; J trimming: 2 bases; junction bases outside the gene matches: 4. From germline, CDR1 is ENHRY and CDR2 SYGVKD. CDR3 size: 15 residues. CDR3 residues: CAISSGLADTDTQYF. The CDR3 nucleotides read TGTGCCATCAGTTCAGGACTAGCGGACACAGATACGCAGTATTTT.

The V gene is TRBV28, the J gene TRBJ2-7, with 7 bases aligning to TRBD1. Losses at the gene ends were 3 bases for V and 2 bases for J; bases not matched to a gene: 7. The CDR3 is 15 amino acids. Germline CDR1 and CDR2: MDHEN and SYDVKM. The CDR3 region has the DNA TGTGCCAGCAGTTTCCCGGGACAGCTCCCCTACGAGCAGTACTTC. This codes for CASSFPGQLPYEQYF.

The chain carries TRBV2 and TRBJ2-1; D not certain. The CDR3 runs 13 residues. V dropped 4 bases and J dropped 5 bases, with 9 bases sitting between them. Germline values: CDR1 SNHLY, CDR2 FYNNEI. This CDR3 is CASSADSDNEQFF. The DNA for the CDR3 is TGTGCCAGCAGTGCTGACTCGGACAATGAGCAGTTCTTC.

This rearrangement joins TRBV11-3 to TRBJ2-3, with TRBD1 matching over 7 bases. The CDR3 loop spans 13 amino acids. Germline V gene sequence: CDR1 SGHNT, CDR2 YENEEA. The V and J ends lost 1 base and 5 bases, in that order; junction bases with no gene match: 0. The CDR3 bases are TGTGCCAGCAGCTTAGGGACAGGAGATACGCAGTATTTT. It is translated as CASSLGTGDTQYF.

The J gene is TRBJ2-5, the V gene TRBV19, with 9 bases lining up with TRBD1. Germline V gives CDR1 LNHDA, CDR2 SQIVND (reference sequence). V dropped 5 bases and J dropped 5; count of bases not matched to a gene: 6. This CDR3 comprises 14 residues. The CDR3 spells CASSGGQGAETQYF. In DNA, the CDR3 is TGTGCCAGTAGTGGGGGACAGGGAGCCGAGACCCAGTACTTC.

The chain couples TRBV7-9 to TRBJ1-4; no clear D gene. Germline values: CDR1 SEHNR, CDR2 FQNEAQ (reference sequence). The V end lost 0 bases, the J end lost 0 bases, and 8 bases lay between the germline ends. CDR3 length: 16 amino acids. The CDR3 loop is CASSLALDPTNEKLFF. CDR3 DNA sequence: TGTGCCAGCAGCTTAGCGCTAGACCCAACTAATGAAAAACTGTTTTTT.

The gene calls are TRBV4-2 and TRBJ2-5; D unclear. V lost 0 bases and J lost 3, with 8 bases in between. The CDR3 contains 14 residues. Germline V gene sequence: CDR1 LGHNA, CDR2 YNFKEQ. CDR3 sequence (DNA): TGTGCCAGCAGCCAAGATCCACTAAAAGAGACCCAGTACTTC. This gives the protein CASSQDPLKETQYF.

The V gene is TRBV5-5, the J gene TRBJ1-1; D not certain. The CDR3 runs 14 residues. Germline V gene sequence: CDR1 SGHKS, CDR2 YYEKEE (reference sequence). V was cut by 2 bases and J by 10 bases, with 18 bases left in between. As DNA, the CDR3 is TGTGCCAGCAGCTTAACTGGCCAGACCCTAGGAGCTTTCTTT. It codes for CASSLTGQTLGAFF. The entire variable domain, with the rest obtained from reference TRBV5-5 and TRBJ1-1, is as follows: DAGVTQSPTHLIKTRGQQVTLRCSPISGHKSVSWYQQVLGQGPQFIFQYYEKEERGRGNFPDRFSARQFPNYSSELNVNALLLGDSALYLCASSLTGQTLGAFFGQGTRLTVV.

The chain has TRBV7-9 and TRBJ2-1, with TRBD2 matching 10 bases. Germline V gene lookup returns CDR1 SEHNR and CDR2 FQNEAQ (reference sequence). CDR3 size: 15 residues. Trimming removed 6 bases from V and 9 bases from J; junction bases left unmatched: 11. The CDR3 reads CASRLSAGGPGEQFF. For the CDR3, the DNA is TGTGCCAGCAGACTCTCAGCGGGAGGGCCAGGTGAGCAGTTCTTC.

The gene calls are TRBV7-6 and TRBJ2-7, with D maybe TRBD1 (6 bases). Per the germline V gene, CDR1 is SGHVS and CDR2 is FNYEAQ. This CDR3 is 14 amino acids long. V dropped 0 bases and J dropped 3 bases, with 9 bases sitting between them. Here the CDR3 DNA reads TGTGCCAGCAGCTTAGCTCAGGGGAACTACGAGCAGTACTTC. Translating gives CASSLAQGNYEQYF. Full variable domain (rest looked up from reference TRBV7-6 and TRBJ2-7): GAGVSQSPRYKVTKRGQDVALRCDPISGHVSLYWYRQALGQGPEFLTYFNYEAQQDKSGLPNDRFSAERPEGSISTLTIQRTEQRDSAMYRCASSLAQGNYEQYFGPGTRLTVT.

This sequence joins TRBV5-1 and TRBJ1-1; D gene unclear. The CDR3 consists of 14 residues. Per germline, CDR1 SGHRS and CDR2 YFSETQ. The germline V and J ends were trimmed by 0 bases and 1 base, with 7 bases remaining between them. CDR3 residues: CASSLVTENTEAFF. In DNA form, the CDR3 reads TGCGCCAGCAGCTTGGTAACAGAGAACACTGAAGCTTTCTTT.

The rearrangement links TRBV11-1 to TRBJ2-7; TRBD2 might be the D (5 bases). The CDR3 contains 13 residues. CDR1 and CDR2 from the germline V gene are SGHAT and FQDESV (reference sequence). Trimming took 9 bases from V and 7 from J, leaving 19 bases between them. The CDR3 DNA reads as TGTGCCAGTGTCGGAAGGGTTCCGGGGGAGCAGTACTTC. This gives the protein CASVGRVPGEQYF.

The CDR3 DNA reads as TGTGCCAGCTCACCGGGGGAGGTCAATCAGCCCCAGCATTTT. Protein sequence: CASSPGEVNQPQHF. The rearrangement uses TRBV18 and TRBJ1-5, with a possible D match to TRBD1 (5 bases). The CDR3 has 14 amino acids. CDR1 and CDR2 (germline): KGHSH, LQKENI. V lost 3 bases, J lost 3 bases, and 9 bases lay in between.

The V call is TRBV6-1, the J call TRBJ2-1; 9 bases match TRBD2. Looked up from germline, CDR1 is MNHNS and CDR2 is SASEGT. The CDR3 is 14 residues long. J gave up 10 bases and V 7 bases, and 11 bases lay outside the gene matches. CDR3 sequence reads: CASIRRREGREQFF. The CDR3 DNA follows: TGTGCCAGCATCCGAAGGCGGGAGGGCCGCGAGCAGTTCTTC.

The chain links TRBV28 to TRBJ1-2; 7 bases agree with TRBD1. The CDR3 has 15 residues. The germline gives CDR1 MDHEN, CDR2 SYDVKM. The trim removed 6 bases at V and 3 bases at J, leaving 10 bases unmatched. For the CDR3, the DNA is TGTGCCAGCAGCTCGGGGGCAGGGGGAGACTATGGCTACACCTTC. As protein: CASSSGAGGDYGYTF.

This CDR3 reads CASSLRQDTDTQYF. The CDR3 DNA is TGTGCCAGCAGTCTTCGGCAGGACACAGATACGCAGTATTTT. The chain carries TRBV6-5 and TRBJ2-3, with D unresolved. Trimming took off 5 bases at V and 2 bases at J, with 11 bases between the two ends. CDR1 is MNHEY and CDR2 is SVGAGI in the germline V gene. The CDR3 extends over 14 amino acids.

The chain employs TRBV7-9 and TRBJ1-3; TRBD1 aligns across 7 bases. V gave up 5 bases and J gave up 4 bases; unmatched junction bases: 5. CDR3 length equals 14 residues. Germline-derived CDR1 and CDR2 are SEHNR and FQNEAQ (reference sequence). The CDR3 DNA is TGTGCCAGCAGCAACCGGGACAGAGGAAACACCATATATTTT. It yields the protein CASSNRDRGNTIYF.

The J gene is TRBJ2-4, the V gene TRBV7-9; TRBD1 agrees at 11 bases. This CDR3 region has 16 residues. J gave up 3 bases and V 5 bases, and 6 bases lay outside the gene matches. Germline values: CDR1 SEHNR, CDR2 FQNEAQ (reference sequence). In DNA, the CDR3 is TGTGCCAGCAGCCTGGGACAGGGGGTGGACAAAAACATTCAGTACTTC. It yields the protein CASSLGQGVDKNIQYF.

This chain joins TRBV5-8 and TRBJ2-7, with 10 bases fitting TRBD1. This CDR3 is 16 amino acids long. Trimming took 4 bases from V and 5 from J; bases not matched to a gene: 12. The germline CDR1 and CDR2 sequences are SGHTS and YDEGEE. CDR3 in DNA: TGTGCCAGCAGCCTTGGTTGGACAGGGGGATGGGACGAGCAGTACTTC. Protein sequence: CASSLGWTGGWDEQYF.

The CDR3 sequence is CASSLTWTYEQYF. For the CDR3, the DNA is TGTGCCAGCAGTTTGACTTGGACCTACGAGCAGTACTTC. J is TRBJ2-7 and V is TRBV7-2; D is undetermined. This CDR3 has 13 residues. CDR1 SGHTA and CDR2 FQGNSA come from the germline V gene. V was trimmed by 6 bases and J by 2 bases, leaving 11 bases between them.

The chain recombines TRBV19 with TRBJ1-1; 10 bases agree with TRBD1. Losses at the gene ends were 6 bases for V and 6 bases for J; bases not matched to a gene: 10. CDR1 is LNHDA and CDR2 is SQIVND in the germline V gene (reference sequence). The CDR3 spans 15 residues. The CDR3 nucleotides are TGTGCCAGTAGGAAGAATCGACAGGGGGCGTCTGAAGCTTTCTTT. It codes for CASRKNRQGASEAFF.

The chain combines TRBV28 with TRBJ1-4, with TRBD1 as a possible D gene (6 bases). V lost 5 bases and J lost 8, with 18 bases in between. Germline CDR1 MDHEN, CDR2 SYDVKM. This CDR3 is built from 15 residues. CDR3 bases: TGTGCCAGCAGTCTCAACCAAGGGGGTTACGAAAAACTGTTTTTT. It translates to CASSLNQGGYEKLFF.

The chain has TRBV19 and TRBJ1-2, with 7 bases identical to TRBD1. V was pared by 3 bases and J by 5 bases, with 3 bases of the junction left unmatched. Germline CDR1 is LNHDA and CDR2 is SQIVND (reference sequence). This CDR3 has 13 amino acids. As DNA, the CDR3 is TGTGCCAGTAGTATCGGGACAGTTTATGGCTACACCTTC. This translates into CASSIGTVYGYTF.